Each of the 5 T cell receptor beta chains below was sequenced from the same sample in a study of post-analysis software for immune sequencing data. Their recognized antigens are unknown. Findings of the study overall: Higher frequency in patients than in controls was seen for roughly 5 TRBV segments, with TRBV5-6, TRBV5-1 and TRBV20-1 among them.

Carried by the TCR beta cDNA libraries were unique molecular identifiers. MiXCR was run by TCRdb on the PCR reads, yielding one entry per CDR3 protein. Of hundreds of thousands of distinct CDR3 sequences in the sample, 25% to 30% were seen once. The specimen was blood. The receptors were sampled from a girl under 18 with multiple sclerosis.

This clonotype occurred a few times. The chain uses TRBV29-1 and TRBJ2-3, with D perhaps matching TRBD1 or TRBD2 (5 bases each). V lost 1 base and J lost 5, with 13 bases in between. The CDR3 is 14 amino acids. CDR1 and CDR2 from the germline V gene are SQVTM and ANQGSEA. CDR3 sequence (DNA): TGCAGCGTTGAAGCCCCTCGAGGGGAAGATACGCAGTATTTT. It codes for CSVEAPRGEDTQYF.

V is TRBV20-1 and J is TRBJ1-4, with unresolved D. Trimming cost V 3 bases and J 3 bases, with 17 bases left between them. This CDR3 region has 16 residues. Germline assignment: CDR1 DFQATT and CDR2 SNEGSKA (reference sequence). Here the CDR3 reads CSASRSGSGSNEKLFF. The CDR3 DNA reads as TGCAGTGCTAGTCGATCAGGTTCGGGGTCTAATGAAAAACTGTTTTTT.

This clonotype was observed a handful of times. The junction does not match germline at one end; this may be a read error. CDR3 in amino acids: CASSQKPGANVLTF. In nucleotides, the CDR3 is TGCGCCAGCAGCCAGAAACCTGGCGCCAACGTCCTGACTTTC. The V call is TRBV4-3, the J call TRBJ2-6; D not certain. The germline gives CDR1 LGHNA, CDR2 YSLEER. The CDR3 runs to 14 residues.

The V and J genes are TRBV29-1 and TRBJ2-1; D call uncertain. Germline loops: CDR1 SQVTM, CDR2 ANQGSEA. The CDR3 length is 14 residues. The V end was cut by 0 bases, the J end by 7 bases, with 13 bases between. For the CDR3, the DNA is TGCAGCGTTGAAGATAGGCTAGATCCTAATGAGCAGTTCTTC. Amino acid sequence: CSVEDRLDPNEQFF.

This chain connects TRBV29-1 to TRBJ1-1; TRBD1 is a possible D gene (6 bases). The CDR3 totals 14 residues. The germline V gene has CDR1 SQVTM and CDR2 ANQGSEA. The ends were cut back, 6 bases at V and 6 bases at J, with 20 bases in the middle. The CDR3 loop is CSVGAGASFSEAFF. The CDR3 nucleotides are TGCAGCGTGGGGGCAGGGGCGTCTTTTTCTGAAGCTTTCTTT.